The 30 T cell receptor beta chains in this list originate from one sample, sequenced in a study of T cell responses to AZD1222 COVID-19 vaccine. Profiled with immunoSEQ multiplex PCR; TCRdb holds only in-frame clones, not every one. This table holds 150,000 to 200,000 clones, 75% to 90% found once. The material was peripheral blood, obtained on day 0 of AZD1222 vaccination. The receptors shown here come from an adult in good health.

V gene TRBV9 combines with J gene TRBJ1-3, with no clear D. CDR1 SGDLS and CDR2 YYNGEE come from the germline V gene. Trimming removed 0 bases from V and 4 bases from J, with 11 bases in between. The CDR3 runs 15 residues. The CDR3 spells CASSVDVFSGNTIYF. DNA for the CDR3: TGTGCCAGCAGCGTAGACGTTTTCTCGGGAAACACCATATATTTT. Using reference TRBV9 and TRBJ1-3 for the parts outside the CDR3, the full variable domain is DSGVTQTPKHLITATGQRVTLRCSPRSGDLSVYWYQQSLDQGLQFLIQYYNGEERAKGNILERFSAQQFPDLHSELNLSSLELGDSALYFCASSVDVFSGNTIYFGEGSWLTVV.

The CDR3 DNA reads as TGTGCCAGCAGCTTAGAAGGCAGCCTAAACACTGAAGCTTTCTTT. It yields the protein CASSLEGSLNTEAFF. The gene calls are TRBV7-6 and TRBJ1-1; no clear D gene. V gave up 1 base and J gave up 2 bases, with 11 bases separating them. Germline CDR1 and CDR2: SGHVS and FNYEAQ. The CDR3 loop spans 15 amino acids. Variable domain in full (rest from reference TRBV7-6 and TRBJ1-1): GAGVSQSPRYKVTKRGQDVALRCDPISGHVSLYWYRQALGQGPEFLTYFNYEAQQDKSGLPNDRFSAERPEGSISTLTIQRTEQRDSAMYRCASSLEGSLNTEAFFGQGTRLTVV.

V gene TRBV4-2 combines with J gene TRBJ1-6; 8 nucleotides line up with TRBD1. CDR1 is LGHNA, CDR2 YNFKEQ, per germline. V was pared by 4 bases and J by 3 bases, with 8 bases of the junction left unmatched. CDR3 size: 17 residues. DNA of the CDR3: TGTGCCAGCAGCCGTCTTGACAGGGGAGACTATAATTCACCCCTCCACTTT. Translating gives CASSRLDRGDYNSPLHF.

The gene calls are TRBV6-5 and TRBJ1-4; no reliable D call. Germline V gene sequence: CDR1 MNHEY, CDR2 SVGAGI. The germline V and J ends were trimmed by 2 bases and 8 bases, with 6 bases remaining between them. This CDR3 contains 12 residues. The CDR3 region is CASSYVEEKLFF. CDR3 nucleotides: TGTGCCAGCAGTTACGTCGAGGAAAAACTGTTTTTT.

The CDR3 loop reads CASSQVVGRAYGYTF. In DNA form, the CDR3 reads TGCGCCAGCAGCCAAGTCGTTGGCAGGGCCTATGGCTACACCTTC. The rearrangement joins TRBV4-1 to TRBJ1-2; TRBD1 might be the D (5 bases). Germline V gives CDR1 MGHRA, CDR2 YSYEKL. V dropped 1 base and J dropped 4 bases, with 13 bases sitting between them. This CDR3 is built from 15 residues.

The CDR3 DNA sequence: TGTGCCAGCAGCTTAGTTGGCTTTAACACCGGGGAGCTGTTTTTT. It translates to CASSLVGFNTGELFF. This chain links TRBV7-2 with TRBJ2-2; the D is unclear. V dropped 1 base and J dropped 2 bases, with 8 bases sitting between them. This CDR3 contains 15 residues. Germline V gene data show CDR1 as SGHTA and CDR2 as FQGNSA.

This chain links TRBV2 with TRBJ2-2; 7 positions match TRBD1. V was clipped by 6 bases and J by 0 bases; unmatched bases: 4. The CDR3 extends over 15 amino acids. Germline CDR1 and CDR2: SNHLY and FYNNEI. The CDR3 loop reads CASRMTGSNTGELFF. In DNA form, the CDR3 reads TGTGCCAGCAGAATGACAGGGTCGAACACCGGGGAGCTGTTTTTT. Together with reference TRBV2 and TRBJ2-2, the CDR3 gives the full variable domain: EPEVTQTPSHQVTQMGQEVILRCVPISNHLYFYWYRQILGQKVEFLVSFYNNEISEKSEIFDDQFSVERPDGSNFTLKIRSTKLEDSAMYFCASRMTGSNTGELFFGEGSRLTVL.

This chain uses TRBV2 with TRBJ2-2; D unclear. This CDR3 has 14 amino acids. With 6 bases removed from V and 6 bases from J, the gap between germline ends came to 14 bases. Germline V gives CDR1 SNHLY, CDR2 FYNNEI. This CDR3 reads CASSSLQAAGELFF. Written as DNA, the CDR3 is TGTGCCAGCAGCTCACTTCAGGCAGCCGGGGAGCTGTTTTTT.

The gene calls are TRBV11-2 and TRBJ2-2; 10 bases fit TRBD2. The CDR3 consists of 16 residues. V lost 5 bases and J lost 6; bases outside the gene matches: 9. Germline lookup yields CDR1 SGHAT and CDR2 FQNNGV. The CDR3 spells CASSQILGLASGELFF. The CDR3 DNA follows: TGTGCCAGCAGCCAGATCCTGGGACTAGCGTCCGGGGAGCTGTTTTTT. Using reference TRBV11-2 and TRBJ2-2 for the parts outside the CDR3, the full variable domain is EAGVAQSPRYKIIEKRQSVAFWCNPISGHATLYWYQQILGQGPKLLIQFQNNGVVDDSQLPKDRFSAERLKGVDSTLKIQPAKLEDSAVYLCASSQILGLASGELFFGEGSRLTVL.

V and J are TRBV7-2 and TRBJ2-3, with D maybe TRBD2 (6 bases). The CDR3 loop spans 13 amino acids. Deletions cut 2 bases from V and 5 bases from J, with 8 bases between. Germline CDR1 SGHTA, CDR2 FQGNSA. This chain's CDR3 is CASSLTSLDTQYF. DNA for the CDR3: TGTGCCAGCAGCTTAACTAGCTTAGATACGCAGTATTTT.

The rearrangement links TRBV7-3 to TRBJ2-1, with 7 nucleotides matching TRBD2. Germline V gives CDR1 SGHTA, CDR2 FQGTGA. This CDR3 comprises 18 residues. J was trimmed by 7 bases and V by 1 base; bases with no gene match: 16. The CDR3 is CASSLSLSSAGVSNEQFF. CDR3 sequence (DNA): TGTGCCAGCAGCTTAAGCCTAAGCTCTGCGGGAGTATCGAATGAGCAGTTCTTC.

The rearrangement uses TRBV30 and TRBJ2-1; perhaps TRBD2 as D (6 bases). The CDR3 loop spans 12 amino acids. Between the trimmed V and J ends, which lost 7 bases and 7 bases, there was a span of 14 bases. Germline loops: CDR1 GTSNPN, CDR2 SVGIG (reference sequence). This CDR3 is CASSGTPNEQFF. CDR3 DNA sequence: TGTGCCTCTTCCGGGACTCCAAATGAGCAGTTCTTC.

This chain joins TRBV30 and TRBJ1-6; a possible D gene is TRBD1 (5 bases). Trimming shortened V by 7 bases and J by 10 bases, and 14 bases separated the two germline ends. CDR3 size: 12 residues. In germline, CDR1 is GTSNPN, CDR2 SVGIG (reference sequence). As DNA, the CDR3 is TGTGCCTTACTCCGGGACTTCTCACCCCTCCACTTT. Translating gives CALLRDFSPLHF.

J is TRBJ2-1 and V is TRBV6-5, with D uncertain. V lost 10 bases, J lost 0 bases, and 10 bases lay in between. The CDR3 totals 13 residues. The germline V gene has CDR1 MNHEY and CDR2 SVGAGI. The CDR3 DNA sequence: TGTGCCACAGGAATCCCCTCCTACAATGAGCAGTTCTTC. Translated: CATGIPSYNEQFF.

This clone was picked up one time. The chain combines TRBV3-1 (or the pseudogene TRBV3-2) with TRBJ2-2, with D possibly matching TRBD1 (6 bases). Germline V gene data show CDR1 as LGHDT and CDR2 as YNNKEL (reference sequence). This CDR3 has 15 residues. Trimming shortened V by 2 bases and J by 0 bases, and 7 bases separated the two germline ends. DNA of the CDR3: TGTGCCAGCAGCCAACAGGGGTCGAACACCGGGGAGCTGTTTTTT. Residues: CASSQQGSNTGELFF.

About this clone: An end of the junction does not agree with germline; a read error may underlie this. The chain has TRBV28 and TRBJ2-7; no definite D call. CDR1 and CDR2 (germline): MDHEN, SYDVKM. This CDR3 comprises 14 residues. CDR3 nucleotides: TGCTGGGTCTCGTCGTCGCCTCGAAACTACGAGCAGTACTTC. Translated: CWVSSSPRNYEQYF.

The CDR3 DNA sequence: TGTGCCAGCAGTCCGCACCCCAACCCAACTAATGAAAAACTGTTTTTT. This translates into CASSPHPNPTNEKLFF. The chain is built from TRBV27 and TRBJ1-4; D unclear. The CDR3 totals 16 residues. V was clipped by 5 bases and J by 0 bases, with 13 bases between them. Germline V gene lookup returns CDR1 MNHEY and CDR2 SMNVEV (reference sequence).

The chain couples TRBV2 to TRBJ2-5; D is unclear. Germline V gives CDR1 SNHLY, CDR2 FYNNEI. This CDR3 region has 13 residues. V shed 8 bases and J shed 1 base, with 11 bases lying between them. The CDR3 sequence: CASQVPPQETQYF. In DNA, the CDR3 is TGTGCCAGCCAGGTTCCCCCCCAAGAGACCCAGTACTTC.

This rearrangement joins TRBV6-5 to TRBJ2-7; 8 bases are a match to TRBD1. The CDR3 length is 15 residues. Germline CDR1 MNHEY, CDR2 SVGAGI. After removal of 3 bases from V and 1 base from J, the junction contained 5 bases not matched to a gene. The CDR3 sequence: CASSYRDRMSYEQYF. CDR3 bases: TGTGCCAGCAGTTATCGGGACAGGATGTCCTACGAGCAGTACTTC.

The CDR3 spells CAGRTNYNSPLHF. CDR3 bases: TGTGCCGGGAGGACGAACTATAATTCACCCCTCCACTTT. This chain uses TRBV6-5 with TRBJ1-6; D not resolved. This CDR3 has 13 residues. The germline V and J ends were trimmed by 11 bases and 3 bases, with 11 bases remaining between them. Germline CDR1 and CDR2: MNHEY and SVGAGI.

The table lists this clone with a count of one. The chain has TRBV7-3 and TRBJ2-5; 13 bases are a match to TRBD2. CDR3 length: 15 amino acids. With V trimmed by 2 bases and J by 8 bases, 5 bases remained unmatched. The germline gives CDR1 SGHTA, CDR2 FQGTGA. The CDR3 loop is CASSLFGLAGETQYF. The CDR3 region has the DNA TGTGCCAGCAGCTTATTCGGACTAGCGGGAGAAACCCAGTACTTC.

V is TRBV7-9 and J is TRBJ1-2; D is uncertain. Germline V gene data show CDR1 as SEHNR and CDR2 as FQNEAQ (reference sequence). This CDR3 is 13 amino acids long. V was shortened by 1 base and J by 7 bases, with 10 bases between the two germline ends. Here the CDR3 reads CASSLGAGSGYTF. The CDR3 coding sequence is TGTGCCAGCAGCTTAGGGGCAGGTTCTGGCTACACCTTC. Using reference TRBV7-9 and TRBJ1-2 for the parts outside the CDR3, the full variable domain is DTGVSQNPRHKITKRGQNVTFRCDPISEHNRLYWYRQTLGQGPEFLTYFQNEAQLEKSRLLSDRFSAERPKGSFSTLEIQRTEQGDSAMYLCASSLGAGSGYTFGSGTRLTVV.

The chain uses TRBV12-3 or TRBV12-4 and TRBJ1-5; D remains ambiguous. Trimming left V 6 bases short and J 4 bases short, with 10 bases between. The CDR3 contains 13 residues. The CDR3 protein is CASSPGQNQPQHF. The CDR3 DNA follows: TGTGCCAGCAGCCCGGGCCAAAATCAGCCCCAGCATTTT.

This clone was seen ten or more times. The V call is TRBV19, the J call TRBJ1-5; D may be TRBD1 (6 bases). The CDR3 spans 14 residues. V was shortened by 5 bases and J by 6 bases, with 14 bases between the two germline ends. CDR1 and CDR2 (germline): LNHDA, SQIVND (reference sequence). CDR3 nucleotide sequence: TGTGCCAGTAGTGGCAGGGGAGGCGGTCAGCCCCAGCATTTT. Translating it yields CASSGRGGGQPQHF.

In DNA form, the CDR3 reads TGTGCCAGCAGGCAGTTGACCGCCTACGAGCAGTACTTC. This translates into CASRQLTAYEQYF. J is TRBJ2-7 and V is TRBV7-9; D gene ambiguous. The CDR3 runs to 13 residues. Germline V lookup: CDR1 SEHNR, CDR2 FQNEAQ (reference sequence). V lost 6 bases, J lost 2 bases, and 11 bases lay in between. Variable domain in full (rest from reference TRBV7-9 and TRBJ2-7): DTGVSQNPRHKITKRGQNVTFRCDPISEHNRLYWYRQTLGQGPEFLTYFQNEAQLEKSRLLSDRFSAERPKGSFSTLEIQRTEQGDSAMYLCASRQLTAYEQYFGPGTRLTVT.

This chain joins TRBV7-2 and TRBJ2-5, with D perhaps TRBD1 or TRBD2 (5 bases each). The CDR3 contains 15 residues. V was shortened by 6 bases and J by 2 bases, with 16 bases between the two germline ends. The germline V gene encodes CDR1 SGHTA and CDR2 FQGNSA. CDR3 bases: TGTGCCAGCAGTTTTTTCCCGGGACGACAAGAGACCCAGTACTTC. Translated: CASSFFPGRQETQYF.

The CDR3 protein is CASSQTGTSGSYEQYF. In DNA, the CDR3 is TGCGCCAGCAGCCAAACCGGGACTAGCGGCTCCTACGAGCAGTACTTC. The V and J genes are TRBV4-3 and TRBJ2-7; 11 bases agree with TRBD2. This CDR3 has 16 amino acids. V shed 2 bases and J 0 bases; nucleotides not matched to a gene: 3. CDR1 is LGHNA and CDR2 is YSLEER in the germline V gene.

This rearrangement joins TRBV4-2 to TRBJ2-5; D is possibly TRBD2 (6 bases). Trimming left V 0 bases short and J 2 bases short, with 10 bases between. CDR1 is LGHNA, CDR2 YNFKEQ, per germline. The CDR3 sequence is 15 residues long. The CDR3: CASSQDRGGQETQYF. The CDR3 DNA is TGTGCCAGCAGCCAAGATCGGGGAGGACAAGAGACCCAGTACTTC.

This sequence joins TRBV6-6 and TRBJ2-5; 11 nucleotides align to TRBD2. Germline CDR1 is MNHNY and CDR2 is SVGAGI (reference sequence). Trimming at V came to 5 bases and at J to 0 bases, leaving 8 bases not matched to a gene. The CDR3 covers 17 residues. The DNA of the CDR3 is TGTGCCAGCAGTCAAAGCCTAGCGGGGGGCTACCAAGAGACCCAGTACTTC. It encodes CASSQSLAGGYQETQYF.

This chain joins TRBV6-5 and TRBJ2-5, with D unclear. This CDR3 comprises 15 residues. Germline CDR1 is MNHEY and CDR2 is SVGAGI. V lost 2 bases to trimming and J lost 4 bases, with 14 bases between them. The CDR3 is CASSYSWTGRETQYF. The CDR3 nucleotides read TGTGCCAGCAGTTACAGTTGGACGGGTCGAGAGACCCAGTACTTC.